Shown below are 30 T cell receptor beta chains from a single sample sequenced in a study of blood T cells in healthy people across ages. PCR was performed a second time for about 6 to 12 cycles using a sample-barcoded 5' primer and a J-beta primer mix. TCRdb itself ran the 5' RACE reads through MiXCR, one entry per CDR3 protein. The table records hundreds of thousands of distinct CDR3 sequences, about 36% of them present only once. Sequencing was carried out using blood. These receptors all stem from a man aged 18 to 35 in good health.

The V gene is TRBV29-1, the J gene TRBJ2-5, with a tentative D call TRBD1 (5 bases). The germline gives CDR1 SQVTM, CDR2 ANQGSEA. The CDR3 runs to 14 residues. The V end lost 4 bases, the J end lost 5 bases, and 17 bases lay between the germline ends. CDR3: CSVGILGAGETQYF. Here the CDR3 DNA reads TGCAGCGTTGGGATATTAGGGGCCGGGGAGACCCAGTACTTC.

CDR3 sequence (DNA): TGTGCCAGCAGAGACGACAGCGCCAATCAGCCCCAGCATTTT. Protein: CASRDDSANQPQHF. This chain links TRBV6-2 or TRBV6-3 with TRBJ1-5, with a weak D call TRBD1 (5 bases). Germline lookup yields CDR1 MNHEY and CDR2 SVGEGT. The CDR3 length is 14 residues. The V and J ends lost 6 bases and 3 bases respectively, with 12 bases between them.

Comment on this clonotype: A much larger clone lies a single base off, so this may be a read error. This rearrangement joins TRBV4-2 to TRBJ2-1; D possibly corresponds to TRBD2 (6 bases). This CDR3 is built from 15 residues. CDR1 and CDR2 (germline): LGHNA, YNFKEQ. The CDR3 loop is CVSSEAATRGLEQFF. The CDR3 DNA reads TGTGTCAGCAGCGAAGCCGCGACTAGAGGCCTCGAGCAGTTCTTC.

A word on this clonotype: It may be a read error: a sequence one base away is much more abundant. The gene calls are TRBV29-1 and TRBJ2-3, with D possibly being TRBD1 or TRBD2 (5 bases each). The CDR3 extends over 14 amino acids. Trimming pared 1 base from V and 7 bases from J, leaving 15 bases between. The germline V gene encodes CDR1 SQVTM and CDR2 ANQGSEA. CDR3 nucleotides: TGCAGCGTTGAAGGGAGTCAGGGACCGAATACGCAGTATTTT. Encoded protein: CSVEGSQGPNTQYF.

This clonotype has more than one count but fewer than ten. The chain uses TRBV7-9 and TRBJ1-1; possible D gene TRBD1, 6 bases. Germline CDR1 is SEHNR and CDR2 is FQNEAQ (reference sequence). This CDR3 has 15 amino acids. Trimming removed 5 bases from V and 1 base from J, with 14 bases in between. The chain's CDR3 is CASSHPRGQNTEAFF. The CDR3 region has the DNA TGTGCCAGCAGCCACCCCCGGGGACAGAACACTGAAGCTTTCTTT.

The chain combines TRBV5-1 with TRBJ2-3; D perhaps matches TRBD2 (5 bases). Germline CDR1 and CDR2: SGHRS and YFSETQ. The CDR3 totals 13 residues. The V end was cut by 4 bases, the J end by 5 bases, with 11 bases between. The CDR3 DNA is TGCGCCAGCAGCCCCGGCCGGGGAGATACGCAGTATTTT. As protein: CASSPGRGDTQYF.

The CDR3 coding sequence is TGTGCCAGCAGGGCGGATTTGAACACTGAAGCTTTCTTT. Protein: CASRADLNTEAFF. J is TRBJ1-1 and V is TRBV14; D gene ambiguous. The CDR3 extends over 13 amino acids. Trimming took 6 bases from V and 0 from J, leaving 8 bases between them. CDR1 and CDR2 from the germline V gene are SGHDN and FVKESK.

This clonotype was counted ten times or more. V and J are TRBV12-3 or TRBV12-4 and TRBJ1-2, with D unresolved. The CDR3 has 11 residues. Trimming stripped 5 bases from V and 5 bases from J, with 6 bases between. The CDR3 loop reads CASSERYGYTF. The CDR3 bases are TGTGCCAGCAGTGAGAGGTATGGCTACACCTTC.

The rearrangement joins TRBV23-1 to TRBJ2-5, with TRBD2 identical over 7 bases. TRBV23-1 is an ORF; its function is uncertain. Trimming took 0 bases from V and 2 from J; bases not matched to a gene: 6. The CDR3 runs 16 residues. The CDR3 coding sequence is TGCGCCAGCAGTCAATCGGGGAGGGAAGGGCAAGAGACCCAGTACTTC. Its protein product is CASSQSGREGQETQYF.

V gene TRBV7-2 combines with J gene TRBJ2-5; TRBD1 agrees at 7 bases. The V segment lost 1 base and the J segment 5 bases; nucleotides outside the gene matches: 4. Germline loops: CDR1 SGHTA, CDR2 FQGNSA. CDR3 size: 14 residues. The CDR3 protein is CASSLEGASETQYF. The CDR3 nucleotides are TGTGCCAGCAGCTTAGAGGGGGCGAGTGAGACCCAGTACTTC.

This rearrangement joins TRBV4-3 to TRBJ2-5, with 7 nucleotides matching TRBD2. The J call could be wrong; TRBJ2-4 is a better fit for the DNA end. In germline, CDR1 is LGHNA, CDR2 YSLEER. This CDR3 is 15 amino acids long. The DNA of the CDR3 is TGCGCCAGCAGCCAAGAGAGGACTAGGGGTTACATTCAGTACTTC. It encodes CASSQERTRGYIQYF.

CDR3 sequence: CASSPMSGAYNEQFF. DNA for the CDR3: TGTGCCAGCAGCCCAATGAGCGGGGCTTACAATGAGCAGTTCTTC. The chain joins TRBV12-3 or TRBV12-4 to TRBJ2-1, with TRBD2 identical over 7 bases. The J segment lost 4 bases and the V segment lost 6 bases, leaving 9 bases of the junction unmatched. The CDR3 is made up of 15 amino acids.

The V and J genes are TRBV5-1 and TRBJ2-7; D not resolved. CDR3 length equals 13 residues. Germline CDR1 reads SGHRS; CDR2 reads YFSETQ. V gave up 4 bases and J gave up 0 bases, with 8 bases separating them. DNA for the CDR3: TGCGCCAGCAGCGGGCGAAGCTCCTACGAGCAGTACTTC. The encoded protein is CASSGRSSYEQYF.

The genes are TRBV6-1 and TRBJ2-1; 13 nucleotides match TRBD2. The CDR3 has 14 amino acids. J lost 7 bases, V lost 7 bases, and 4 bases had no gene match. Germline lookup yields CDR1 MNHNS and CDR2 SASEGT. CDR3 sequence: CASNPGLAGNEQFF. The CDR3 DNA reads as TGTGCCAGCAACCCGGGACTAGCGGGAAATGAGCAGTTCTTC.

This clonotype was picked up many times. The chain combines TRBV10-3 with TRBJ2-7, with D tentatively TRBD1 (5 bases). This CDR3 spans 14 amino acids. The V gene lost 6 bases and the J gene lost 6 bases, with 18 bases spanning the gap. Germline CDR1 ENHRY, CDR2 SYGVKD. CDR3 loop: CAIRRQGIYVEQYF. CDR3 nucleotide sequence: TGTGCCATCAGACGGCAGGGTATTTATGTCGAGCAGTACTTC.

The chain has TRBV7-8 and TRBJ2-2, with TRBD2 matching 7 bases. Trimming removed 3 bases from V and 4 bases from J; junction bases left unmatched: 5. CDR3 length: 15 residues. Germline CDR1 SGHVS, CDR2 FQNEAQ. As DNA, the CDR3 is TGTGCCAGCAGCTTGGGCGGGGGAACCACCGGGGAGCTGTTTTTT. As protein: CASSLGGGTTGELFF.

This chain connects TRBV6-4 to TRBJ2-1; 8 bases are shared with TRBD2. V trimming: 2 bases; J trimming: 12 bases; junction bases outside the gene matches: 9. The CDR3 covers 14 residues. Germline loops: CDR1 MRHNA, CDR2 SNTAGT. The CDR3 DNA follows: TGTGCCAGCAGTGACAGTATCGGGGGGGCCATGCAGTTCTTC. Translation gives CASSDSIGGAMQFF.

This clonotype was recorded a few times. V and J are TRBV6-4 and TRBJ2-2; D not certain. Germline lookup yields CDR1 MRHNA and CDR2 SNTAGT. Trimming pared 0 bases from V and 4 bases from J, leaving 12 bases between. The CDR3 length is 16 residues. CDR3 in amino acids: CASSDSSVLGTGELFF. Written as DNA, the CDR3 is TGTGCCAGCAGTGACTCGTCAGTTCTAGGCACCGGGGAGCTGTTTTTT.

The chain employs TRBV7-9 and TRBJ2-3; 7 bases match TRBD1. Germline V gene sequence: CDR1 SEHNR, CDR2 FQNEAQ (reference sequence). The CDR3 has 17 amino acids. Germline trimming cut 5 bases from V and 10 bases from J; bases unmatched to any gene: 21. This CDR3 is CASSHTMQRDSHQSQYF. The CDR3 DNA follows: TGTGCCAGCAGCCACACCATGCAGAGGGACAGTCACCAATCGCAGTATTTT.

The gene calls are TRBV12-3 or TRBV12-4 and TRBJ2-6, with TRBD1 matching 8 bases. The CDR3 length is 18 residues. With 5 bases clipped from V and 4 bases from J, the junction kept 13 bases outside the gene matches. Here the CDR3 DNA reads TGTGCCAGCAGTCCAGGGGAATTGACAGGGGCAGGGGCCAACGTCCTGACTTTC. Protein sequence: CASSPGELTGAGANVLTF.

Points on this clonotype: Given a much more abundant clone one base away, this may be a read error. The chain carries TRBV9 and TRBJ2-1, with D unresolved. V was trimmed by 7 bases and J by 13 bases, leaving 6 bases between them. The CDR3 totals 8 residues. Germline CDR1 is SGDLS and CDR2 is YYNGEE. The CDR3 sequence is CASPTQFF. The CDR3 bases are TGTGCCAGCCCCACCCAGTTCTTC.

This clonotype was recorded many times. The rearrangement joins TRBV21-1 to TRBJ2-1; whether TRBD2, the table's D call, matches the DNA was not checked. TRBV21-1 has pseudogene status. The CDR3 consists of 16 residues. CDR3 sequence reads: CASSKVPPDSYNEQFF. As DNA, the CDR3 is TGTGCCAGCAGCAAAGTCCCCCCCGACTCCTACAATGAGCAGTTCTTC.

The sample holds a few counts of this clonotype. The chain joins TRBV20-1 to TRBJ1-1, with 7 bases identical to TRBD1. The CDR3 runs to 15 residues. The germline V gene encodes CDR1 DFQATT and CDR2 SNEGSKA (reference sequence). With V trimmed by 0 bases and J by 4 bases, 8 bases remained unmatched. The CDR3 nucleotides are TGCAGTGCTAGAGATCCCGACAGGGAGAGCACTGAAGCTTTCTTT. Translating it yields CSARDPDRESTEAFF.

The V gene is TRBV12-3 or TRBV12-4, the J gene TRBJ1-5, with 7 bases lining up with TRBD1. The trim removed 1 base at V and 0 bases at J, leaving 9 bases unmatched. This CDR3 comprises 18 residues. For the CDR3, the DNA is TGTGCCAGCAGTTTAGTTTTAGGACAGGTCTATAGCAATCAGCCCCAGCATTTT. Encoded protein: CASSLVLGQVYSNQPQHF.

This chain uses TRBV29-1 with TRBJ2-4; D gene uncertain. The J call is doubtful: the DNA matches TRBJ2-5 better. This CDR3 region has 11 residues. Germline V gene data show CDR1 as SQVTM and CDR2 as ANQGSEA. CDR3 sequence: CSLLAGETQYF. CDR3 sequence (DNA): TGCAGCCTTTTAGCAGGAGAGACCCAGTACTTC.

The genes are TRBV4-1 and TRBJ1-4; D uncertain. The CDR3 spans 12 residues. Looked up from germline, CDR1 is MGHRA and CDR2 is YSYEKL. V lost 2 bases, J lost 6 bases, and 4 bases lay in between. The CDR3 region has the DNA TGCGCCAGCAGCCAACATGATGAAAAACTGTTTTTT. It yields the protein CASSQHDEKLFF.

The chain joins TRBV6-2 or TRBV6-3 to TRBJ1-1; 7 positions match TRBD1. The CDR3 length is 14 residues. CDR1 and CDR2 (germline): MNHEY, SVGEGT. V was clipped by 4 bases and J by 0 bases; unmatched bases: 2. CDR3 loop: CASSFGQVNTEAFF. Written as DNA, the CDR3 is TGTGCCAGCAGTTTCGGACAGGTGAACACTGAAGCTTTCTTT.

CDR3 DNA sequence: TGTGCCAGCAGCCTCGGGACAGGGCGACTCGACGAGCAGTACTTC. Protein product: CASSLGTGRLDEQYF. V and J are TRBV12-3 or TRBV12-4 and TRBJ2-7; 9 bases agree with TRBD1. The CDR3 runs to 15 residues. The trim removed 6 bases at V and 5 bases at J, leaving 11 bases unmatched.

The chain recombines TRBV27 with TRBJ2-2; unclear D gene. Germline CDR1 and CDR2: MNHEY and SMNVEV (reference sequence). The CDR3 length is 16 residues. V lost 7 bases and J 9 bases, leaving 24 bases between the germline ends. The CDR3 loop is CASTSPESGFKRELFF. CDR3 bases: TGTGCCAGCACTTCCCCAGAGAGTGGATTTAAAAGGGAGCTGTTTTTT.

The chain has TRBV6-1 and TRBJ1-6; D is ambiguous. This CDR3 has 15 amino acids. V lost 1 base and J lost 4, with 8 bases in between. Germline lookup yields CDR1 MNHNS and CDR2 SASEGT. CDR3: CASSEDFLYNSPLHF. CDR3 in DNA: TGTGCCAGCAGTGAAGATTTTCTTTATAATTCACCCCTCCACTTT.